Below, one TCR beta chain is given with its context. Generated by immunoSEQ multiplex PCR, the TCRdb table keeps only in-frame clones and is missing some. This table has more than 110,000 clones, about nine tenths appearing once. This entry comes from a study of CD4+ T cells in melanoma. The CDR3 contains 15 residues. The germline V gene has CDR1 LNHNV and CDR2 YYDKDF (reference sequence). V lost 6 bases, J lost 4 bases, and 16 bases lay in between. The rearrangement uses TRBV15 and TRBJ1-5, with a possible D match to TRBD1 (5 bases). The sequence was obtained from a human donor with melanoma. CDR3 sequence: CATRADHRNNQPQHF. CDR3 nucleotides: TGTGCCACCAGGGCGGATCACAGGAATAATCAGCCCCAGCATTTT.